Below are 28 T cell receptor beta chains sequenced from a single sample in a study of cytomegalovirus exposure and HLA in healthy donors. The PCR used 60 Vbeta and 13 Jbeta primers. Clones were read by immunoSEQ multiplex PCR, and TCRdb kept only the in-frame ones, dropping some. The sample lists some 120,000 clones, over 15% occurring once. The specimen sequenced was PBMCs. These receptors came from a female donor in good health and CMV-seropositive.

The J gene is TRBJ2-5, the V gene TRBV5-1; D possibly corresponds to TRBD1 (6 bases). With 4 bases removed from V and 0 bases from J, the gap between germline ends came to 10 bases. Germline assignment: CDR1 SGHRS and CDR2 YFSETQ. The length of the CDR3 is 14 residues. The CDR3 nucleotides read TGCGCCAGCAGCAGGACAGCGAACCAAGAGACCCAGTACTTC. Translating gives CASSRTANQETQYF. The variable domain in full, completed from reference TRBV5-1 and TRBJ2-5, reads KAGVTQTPRYLIKTRGQQVTLSCSPISGHRSVSWYQQTPGQGLQFLFEYFSETQRNKGNFPGRFSGRQFSNSRSEMNVSTLELGDSALYLCASSRTANQETQYFGPGTRLLVL.

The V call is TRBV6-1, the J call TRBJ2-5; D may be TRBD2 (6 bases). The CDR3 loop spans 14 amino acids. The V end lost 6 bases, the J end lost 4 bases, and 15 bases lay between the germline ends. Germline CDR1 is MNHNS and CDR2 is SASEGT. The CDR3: CASSGGTERETQYF. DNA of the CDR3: TGTGCCAGCAGCGGCGGGACGGAGCGAGAGACCCAGTACTTC.

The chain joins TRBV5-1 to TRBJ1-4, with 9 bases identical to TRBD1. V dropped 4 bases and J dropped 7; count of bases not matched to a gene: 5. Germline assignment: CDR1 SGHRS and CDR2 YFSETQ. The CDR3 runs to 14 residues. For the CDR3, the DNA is TGCGCCAGCAGCCCGACAGGGGGGGGTGAAAAACTGTTTTTT. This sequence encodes CASSPTGGGEKLFF.

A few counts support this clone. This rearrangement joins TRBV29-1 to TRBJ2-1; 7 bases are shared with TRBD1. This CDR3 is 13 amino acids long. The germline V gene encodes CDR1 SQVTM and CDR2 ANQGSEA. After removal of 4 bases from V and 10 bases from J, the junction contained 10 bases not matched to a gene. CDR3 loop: CSVVLRTRGEQFF. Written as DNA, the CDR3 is TGCAGCGTTGTTCTCAGGACCAGGGGGGAGCAGTTCTTC.

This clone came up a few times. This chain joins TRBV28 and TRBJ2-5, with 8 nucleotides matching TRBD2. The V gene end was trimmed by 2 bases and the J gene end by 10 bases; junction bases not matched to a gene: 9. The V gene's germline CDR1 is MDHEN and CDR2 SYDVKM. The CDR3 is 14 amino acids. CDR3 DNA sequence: TGTGCCAGCAGTTTAGGTCTAGCGGGTGGCTACCAGTACTTC. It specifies CASSLGLAGGYQYF.

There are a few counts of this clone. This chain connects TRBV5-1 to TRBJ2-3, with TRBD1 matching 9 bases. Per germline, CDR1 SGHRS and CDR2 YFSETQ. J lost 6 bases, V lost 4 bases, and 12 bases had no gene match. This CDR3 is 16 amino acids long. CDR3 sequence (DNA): TGCGCCAGCAGCGCGCCGACAGGGGGGGGTTTGGATACGCAGTATTTT. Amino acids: CASSAPTGGGLDTQYF.

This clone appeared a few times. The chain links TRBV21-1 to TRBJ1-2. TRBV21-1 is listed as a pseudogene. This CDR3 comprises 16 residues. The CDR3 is CASSKEPAAAHYGYTF. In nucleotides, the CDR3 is TGTGCCAGCAGCAAAGAGCCCGCGGCAGCTCACTATGGCTACACCTTC.

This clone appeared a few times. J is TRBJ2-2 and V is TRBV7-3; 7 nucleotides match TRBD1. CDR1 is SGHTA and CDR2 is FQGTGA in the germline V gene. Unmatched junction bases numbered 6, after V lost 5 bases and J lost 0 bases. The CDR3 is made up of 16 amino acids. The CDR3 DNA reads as TGTGCCAGCAGCCCCCGGACAGGAACGAACACCGGGGAGCTGTTTTTT. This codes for CASSPRTGTNTGELFF.

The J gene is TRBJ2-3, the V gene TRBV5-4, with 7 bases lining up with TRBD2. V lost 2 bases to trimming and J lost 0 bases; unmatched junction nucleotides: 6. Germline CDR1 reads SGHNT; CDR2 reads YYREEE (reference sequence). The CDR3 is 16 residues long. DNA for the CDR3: TGTGCCAGCAGCTTCGGAGGGCGGGAGAGCACAGATACGCAGTATTTT. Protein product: CASSFGGRESTDTQYF.

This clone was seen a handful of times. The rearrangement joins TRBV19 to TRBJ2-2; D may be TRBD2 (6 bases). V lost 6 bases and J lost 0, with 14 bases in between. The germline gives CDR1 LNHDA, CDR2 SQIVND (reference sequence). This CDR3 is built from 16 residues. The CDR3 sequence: CASSRFAGTNTGELFF. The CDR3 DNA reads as TGTGCCAGTAGCCGCTTTGCGGGGACGAACACCGGGGAGCTGTTTTTT.

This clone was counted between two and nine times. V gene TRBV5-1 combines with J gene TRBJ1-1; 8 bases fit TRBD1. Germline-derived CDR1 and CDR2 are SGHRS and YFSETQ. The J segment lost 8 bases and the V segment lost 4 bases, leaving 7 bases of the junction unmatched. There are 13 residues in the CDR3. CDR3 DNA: TGCGCCAGCAGCGGAACAGGGGGGTCCGAAGCTTTCTTT. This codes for CASSGTGGSEAFF.

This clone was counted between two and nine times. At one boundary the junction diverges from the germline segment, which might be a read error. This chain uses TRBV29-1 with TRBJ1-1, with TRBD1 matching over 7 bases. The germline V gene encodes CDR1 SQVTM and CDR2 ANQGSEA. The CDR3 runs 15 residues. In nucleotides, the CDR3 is TGCAGCGTACTTTTGCTGACAGGGCCGAACCCTGAAGCTTTCTTT. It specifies CSVLLLTGPNPEAFF.

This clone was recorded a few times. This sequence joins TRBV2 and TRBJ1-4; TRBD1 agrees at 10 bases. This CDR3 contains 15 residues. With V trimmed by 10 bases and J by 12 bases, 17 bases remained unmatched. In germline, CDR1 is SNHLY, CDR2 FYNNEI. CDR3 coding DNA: TGTGCCACCTCCGCTCCGGGACAGGGGCCTTACGAACTGTTTTTT. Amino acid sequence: CATSAPGQGPYELFF.

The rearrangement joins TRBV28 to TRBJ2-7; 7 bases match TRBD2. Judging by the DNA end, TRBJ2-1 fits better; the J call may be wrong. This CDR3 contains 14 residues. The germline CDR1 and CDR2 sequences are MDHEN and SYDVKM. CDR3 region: CASSLSAGTYEQFF. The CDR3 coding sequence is TGTGCCAGCAGTTTATCAGCGGGGACCTACGAGCAGTTCTTC.

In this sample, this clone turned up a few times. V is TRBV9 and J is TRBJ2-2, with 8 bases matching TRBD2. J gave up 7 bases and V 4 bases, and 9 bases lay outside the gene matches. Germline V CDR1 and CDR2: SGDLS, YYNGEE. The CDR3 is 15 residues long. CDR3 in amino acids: CASSTRTSPNGELFF. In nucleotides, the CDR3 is TGTGCCAGCAGCACCCGGACTAGCCCGAACGGGGAGCTGTTTTTT.

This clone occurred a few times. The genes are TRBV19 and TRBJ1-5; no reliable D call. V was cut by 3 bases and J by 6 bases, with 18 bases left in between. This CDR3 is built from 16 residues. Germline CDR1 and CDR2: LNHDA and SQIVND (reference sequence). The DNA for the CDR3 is TGTGCCAGTAGTATTTGGGTTTACAAGCCAGGTCAGCCCCAGCATTTT. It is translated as CASSIWVYKPGQPQHF.

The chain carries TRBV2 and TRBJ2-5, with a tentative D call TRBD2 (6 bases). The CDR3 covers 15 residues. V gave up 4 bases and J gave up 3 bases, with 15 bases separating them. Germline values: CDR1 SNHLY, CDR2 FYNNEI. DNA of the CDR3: TGTGCCAGCAGTGCGGGGCGGGGTAGAAAAGAGACCCAGTACTTC. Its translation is CASSAGRGRKETQYF.

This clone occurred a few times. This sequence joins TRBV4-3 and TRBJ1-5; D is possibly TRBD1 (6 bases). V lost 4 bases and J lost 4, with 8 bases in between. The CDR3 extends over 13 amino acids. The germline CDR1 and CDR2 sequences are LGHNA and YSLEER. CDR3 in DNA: TGCGCCAGCAGCCGAGACAGGAATCAGCCCCAGCATTTT. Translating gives CASSRDRNQPQHF.

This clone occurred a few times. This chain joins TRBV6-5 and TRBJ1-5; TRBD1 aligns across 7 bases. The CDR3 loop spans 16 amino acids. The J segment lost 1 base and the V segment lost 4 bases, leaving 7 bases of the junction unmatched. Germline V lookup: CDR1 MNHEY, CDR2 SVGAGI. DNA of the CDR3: TGTGCCAGCAGTTCTGCAGGGGGTTGGAGCAATCAGCCCCAGCATTTT. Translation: CASSSAGGWSNQPQHF.

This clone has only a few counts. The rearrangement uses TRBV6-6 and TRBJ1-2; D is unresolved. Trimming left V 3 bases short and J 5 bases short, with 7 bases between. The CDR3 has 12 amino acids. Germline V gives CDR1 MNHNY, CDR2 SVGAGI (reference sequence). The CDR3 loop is CASSYEAYGYTF. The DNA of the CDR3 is TGTGCCAGCAGTTATGAGGCGTATGGCTACACCTTC.

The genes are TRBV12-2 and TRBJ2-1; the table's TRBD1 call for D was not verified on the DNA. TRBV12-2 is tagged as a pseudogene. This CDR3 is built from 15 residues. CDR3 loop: CASRLFRDRNNEQFF. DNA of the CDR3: TGTGCAAGTCGCTTATTCCGGGACAGAAACAATGAGCAGTTCTTC.

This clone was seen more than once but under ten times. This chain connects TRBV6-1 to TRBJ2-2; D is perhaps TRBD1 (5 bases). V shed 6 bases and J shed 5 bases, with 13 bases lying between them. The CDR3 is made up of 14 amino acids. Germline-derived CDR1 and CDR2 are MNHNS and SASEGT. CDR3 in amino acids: CASRGPSITGELFF. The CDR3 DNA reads TGTGCCAGCAGGGGGCCCTCTATTACCGGGGAGCTGTTTTTT.

The CDR3 coding sequence is TGTGCCAGCAGCTATGCCTCGGGACAGGGTTACGAGCAGTACTTC. Translation gives CASSYASGQGYEQYF. This chain connects TRBV7-2 to TRBJ2-7; 9 positions match TRBD1. The V gene's germline CDR1 is SGHTA and CDR2 FQGNSA. CDR3 length: 15 residues. The ends lost 4 bases at V and 4 bases at J; junction bases unmatched: 8.

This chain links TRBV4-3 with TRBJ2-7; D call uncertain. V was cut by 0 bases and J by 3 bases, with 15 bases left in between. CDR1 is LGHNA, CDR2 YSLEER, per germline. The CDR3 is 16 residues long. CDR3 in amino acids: CASSQDRSGPNYEQYF. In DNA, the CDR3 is TGCGCCAGCAGCCAAGATAGGTCAGGCCCAAACTACGAGCAGTACTTC.

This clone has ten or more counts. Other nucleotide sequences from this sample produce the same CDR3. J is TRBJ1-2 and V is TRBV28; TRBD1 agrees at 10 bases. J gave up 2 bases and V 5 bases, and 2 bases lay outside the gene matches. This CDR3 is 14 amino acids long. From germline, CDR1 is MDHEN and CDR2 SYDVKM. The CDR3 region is CASSPGQGNYGYTF. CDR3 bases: TGTGCCAGCAGTCCGGGACAGGGGAACTATGGCTACACCTTC.

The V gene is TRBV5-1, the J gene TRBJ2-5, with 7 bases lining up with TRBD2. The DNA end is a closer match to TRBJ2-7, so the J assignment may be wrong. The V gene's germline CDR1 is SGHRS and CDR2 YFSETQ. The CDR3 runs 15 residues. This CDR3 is CASSLDTSALYEQYF. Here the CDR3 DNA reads TGCGCCAGCAGCTTGGATACTAGCGCCCTCTACGAGCAGTACTTC.

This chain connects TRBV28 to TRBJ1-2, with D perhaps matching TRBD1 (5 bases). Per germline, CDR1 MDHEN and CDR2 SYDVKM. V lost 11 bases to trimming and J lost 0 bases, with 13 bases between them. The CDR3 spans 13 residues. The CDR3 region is CAGARGSNYGYTF. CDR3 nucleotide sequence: TGTGCCGGGGCTCGGGGGTCTAACTATGGCTACACCTTC.

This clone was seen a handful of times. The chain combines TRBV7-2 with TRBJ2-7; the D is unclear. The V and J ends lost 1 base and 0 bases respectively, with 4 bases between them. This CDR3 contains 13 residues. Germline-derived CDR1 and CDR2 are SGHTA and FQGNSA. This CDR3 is CASSLVISYEQYF. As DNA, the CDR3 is TGTGCCAGCAGCTTAGTAATCTCCTACGAGCAGTACTTC. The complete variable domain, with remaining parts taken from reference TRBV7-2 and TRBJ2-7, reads GAGVSQSPSNKVTEKGKDVELRCDPISGHTALYWYRQSLGQGLEFLIYFQGNSAPDKSGLPSDRFSAERTGGSVSTLTIQRTQQEDSAVYLCASSLVISYEQYFGPGTRLTVT.